This T cell receptor (beta chain) was obtained from a study of T cell responses to AZD1222 COVID-19 vaccine. Findings of the study overall: The study identified only five to seven AZD1222 recipients as seropositive at baseline. Spike-specific TCR depth and breadth grew after two AZD1222 doses. None of the repertoires were sampled until the peak T cell response had passed. As reported, nearly half of all spike-specific TCRs target variant regions that are unmutated.

A note on this clone: Its antigen is as yet unknown.

The repertoire was sequenced with immunoSEQ multiplex PCR; TCRdb's copy has only in-frame clones and lacks some. This sample has about 81,000 clones, with 80% to 90% found just once. The CDR3 length is 15 residues. The germline V and J ends were trimmed by 4 bases and 2 bases, with 15 bases remaining between them. Germline-derived CDR1 and CDR2 are SGHRS and YFSETQ. The sequencing used peripheral blood, collected 28 days after the second AZD1222 dose. The receptor was isolated from an adult who received the AZD1222 COVID-19 vaccine. The rearrangement joins TRBV5-1 to TRBJ2-5; either TRBD1 or TRBD2 may fit D (5 bases each). CDR3 sequence: CASSEGHGAQETQYF. The CDR3 bases are TGCGCCAGCAGCGAGGGCCACGGGGCGCAAGAGACCCAGTACTTC.